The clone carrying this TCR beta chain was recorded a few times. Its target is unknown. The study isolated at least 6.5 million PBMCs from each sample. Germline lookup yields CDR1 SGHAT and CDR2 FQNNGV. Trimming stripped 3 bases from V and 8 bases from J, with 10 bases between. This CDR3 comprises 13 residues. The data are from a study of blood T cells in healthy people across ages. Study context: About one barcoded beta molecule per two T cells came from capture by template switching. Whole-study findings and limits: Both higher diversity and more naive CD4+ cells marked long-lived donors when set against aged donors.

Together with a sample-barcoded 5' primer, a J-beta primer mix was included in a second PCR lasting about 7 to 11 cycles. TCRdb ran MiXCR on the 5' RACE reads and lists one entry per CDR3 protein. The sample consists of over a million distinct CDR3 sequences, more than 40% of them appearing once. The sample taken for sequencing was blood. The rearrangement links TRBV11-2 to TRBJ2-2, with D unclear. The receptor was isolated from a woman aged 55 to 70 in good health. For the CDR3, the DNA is TGTGCCAGCAGCTTGGTAGCTTCGGGGGAGCTGTTTTTT. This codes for CASSLVASGELFF.